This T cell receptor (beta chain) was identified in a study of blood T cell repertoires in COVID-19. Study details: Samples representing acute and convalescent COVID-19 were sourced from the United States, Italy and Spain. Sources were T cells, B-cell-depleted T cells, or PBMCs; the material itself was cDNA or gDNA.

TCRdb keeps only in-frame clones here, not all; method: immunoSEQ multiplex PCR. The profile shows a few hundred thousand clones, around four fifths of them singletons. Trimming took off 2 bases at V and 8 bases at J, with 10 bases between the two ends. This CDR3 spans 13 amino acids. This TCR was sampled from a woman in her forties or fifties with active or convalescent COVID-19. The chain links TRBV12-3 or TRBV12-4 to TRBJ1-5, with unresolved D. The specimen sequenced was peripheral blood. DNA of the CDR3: TGTGCCAGCAGTTTAAACGGCGGGGAGCCCCAGCATTTT. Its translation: CASSLNGGEPQHF.